This entry features one TCR beta chain sequence. The antigen remains unidentified. This specimen comes from a study of STAT3 mutations in large granular lymphocyte leukemia. General study findings and limits: Every T-LGLL patient had at least one immunodominant TCRbeta clonotype. Some patients had persisting codominant clonotypes that could mask small clones.

V was pared by 7 bases and J by 4 bases, with 11 bases between. CDR3 length: 13 residues. CDR1 is SNHLY and CDR2 is FYNNEI in the germline V gene. Average productive template count per sample was approximately 40,000. The method was immunoSEQ multiplex PCR; TCRdb's version includes in-frame clones alone and lacks a portion of them. Of some 31,000 clones in the sample, approximately 86% were seen once. The sample taken for sequencing was peripheral blood mononuclear cells. This chain connects TRBV2 to TRBJ1-5; D gene uncertain. The TCR comes from a man in his sixties with T-cell large granular lymphocyte leukemia. Some clones in this sample may be carry-over from other donors' samples. DNA of the CDR3: TGTGCCAGCACGGACGGAGGTAATCAGCCCCAGCATTTT. Translation gives CASTDGGNQPQHF. Complete variable domain (other parts from reference TRBV2 and TRBJ1-5): EPEVTQTPSHQVTQMGQEVILRCVPISNHLYFYWYRQILGQKVEFLVSFYNNEISEKSEIFDDQFSVERPDGSNFTLKIRSTKLEDSAMYFCASTDGGNQPQHFGDGTRLSIL.